These 9 T cell receptor beta chains were sequenced from one sample in a study of blood T cell repertoires in COVID-19. The data were produced by immunoSEQ multiplex PCR, yet TCRdb's version contains in-frame clones alone and is incomplete. The sample records tens of thousands of clones, 65% to 85% being singletons. Sequencing used peripheral blood. The source is a man at least 80 years old with active or convalescent COVID-19.

This chain uses TRBV7-8 with TRBJ1-6, with a possible D match to TRBD1 (6 bases). This CDR3 is built from 15 residues. V was clipped by 5 bases and J by 10 bases, with 18 bases between them. Germline-derived CDR1 and CDR2 are SGHVS and FQNEAQ. DNA for the CDR3: TGTGCCAGCAGCCAGATGGCAGGGGAAGGATCACCCCTCCACTTT. Translating it yields CASSQMAGEGSPLHF.

CDR3 protein: CATSRDRGPSTEAFF. The CDR3 DNA sequence: TGTGCCACCAGCAGAGATCGAGGTCCCAGCACTGAAGCTTTCTTT. V usage is TRBV15 and J usage is TRBJ1-1; D is ambiguous. CDR1 and CDR2 from the germline V gene are LNHNV and YYDKDF (reference sequence). This CDR3 contains 15 residues. The V gene lost 0 bases and the J gene lost 4 bases, with 12 bases spanning the gap.

This clone has a handful of counts. CDR3 nucleotides: TGTGCCAGCAGCCGTCAGGGGGCGCCCACCGGGGAGCTGTTTTTT. Protein sequence: CASSRQGAPTGELFF. The chain recombines TRBV3-1 (or the pseudogene TRBV3-2) with TRBJ2-2; TRBD1 aligns across 8 bases. CDR1 is LGHDT and CDR2 is YNNKEL in the germline V gene (reference sequence). V lost 4 bases and J lost 4; bases outside the gene matches: 5. CDR3 size: 15 residues.

The chain carries TRBV28 and TRBJ2-7, with a weak D call TRBD2 (6 bases). V was pared by 5 bases and J by 6 bases, with 17 bases between. The CDR3 totals 14 residues. Germline V CDR1 and CDR2: MDHEN, SYDVKM. The CDR3 reads CASSPSSGSREQYF. The CDR3 nucleotides read TGTGCCAGCAGTCCCTCGAGCGGGTCCCGCGAGCAGTACTTC.

V and J are TRBV27 and TRBJ2-7, with D possibly matching TRBD2 (6 bases). CDR1 and CDR2 from the germline V gene are MNHEY and SMNVEV (reference sequence). The CDR3 consists of 15 residues. The V end was cut by 3 bases, the J end by 1 base, with 13 bases between. The CDR3 loop is CASSLRGYGSYEQYF. The CDR3, as DNA: TGTGCCAGCAGTTTGCGGGGATATGGATCCTACGAGCAGTACTTC.

CDR3 protein: CASSRQGGTEAFF. Here the CDR3 DNA reads TGTGCCAGCAGTCGTCAGGGGGGAACTGAAGCTTTCTTT. The chain recombines TRBV2 with TRBJ1-1; 7 bases align to TRBD1. CDR3 length equals 13 residues. Looked up from germline, CDR1 is SNHLY and CDR2 is FYNNEI. Trimming removed 5 bases from V and 5 bases from J; junction bases left unmatched: 5.

V gene TRBV6-2 or TRBV6-3 combines with J gene TRBJ2-1; TRBD2 aligns across 10 bases. Unmatched junction bases numbered 6, after V lost 2 bases and J lost 5 bases. Germline CDR1 and CDR2: MNHEY and SVGEGT. This CDR3 has 16 amino acids. CDR3 DNA: TGTGCCAGCAGTTACGGAGCGGGAGGGCATAACAATGAGCAGTTCTTC. The encoded protein is CASSYGAGGHNNEQFF.

V gene TRBV5-4 combines with J gene TRBJ1-2; D might be TRBD1 (6 bases). Per the germline V gene, CDR1 is SGHNT and CDR2 is YYREEE (reference sequence). The CDR3 is made up of 14 amino acids. V was shortened by 0 bases and J by 5 bases, with 11 bases between the two germline ends. The CDR3 is CASSLVGQPYGYTF. DNA for the CDR3: TGTGCCAGCAGCTTGGTCGGACAGCCGTATGGCTACACCTTC.

This clone was counted once. The chain links TRBV5-4 to TRBJ2-1; TRBD2 matches at 11 bases. Germline V gene lookup returns CDR1 SGHNT and CDR2 YYREEE (reference sequence). This CDR3 is built from 16 residues. V was pared by 0 bases and J by 7 bases, with 6 bases of the junction left unmatched. The CDR3 DNA sequence: TGTGCCAGCAGCTTGGCGCTAGCGGGGGGTATGAATGAGCAGTTCTTC. This sequence encodes CASSLALAGGMNEQFF. The whole variable domain, filled in from reference TRBV5-4 and TRBJ2-1, reads ETGVTQSPTHLIKTRGQQVTLRCSSQSGHNTVSWYQQALGQGPQFIFQYYREEENGRGNFPPRFSGLQFPNYSSELNVNALELDDSALYLCASSLALAGGMNEQFFGPGTRLTVL.